The rows below give T cell receptor beta chains drawn from one sample of a study of blood T cell repertoires in COVID-19. The repertoire was sequenced with immunoSEQ multiplex PCR; TCRdb's copy has only in-frame clones and lacks some. Counted here are about 200,000 clones, approximately 87% occurring once; the ten biggest clones make up about 2.2%. The sequenced sample consisted of peripheral blood. These receptors were collected from a woman between 50 and 59 years old with acute or convalescent COVID-19. CDR3s leave out the opening cysteine and the closing phenylalanine or tryptophan. Fields, in order: J gene, clone size, V gene, CDR3 protein. Where a row states a size, it is once, few, many or the class of an expanded clone; other rows omit it.

TRBJ1-2	NA	TRBV7-9	ASSLGGDYGYT
TRBJ2-5	NA	TRBV18	ASSPGLWGETQY
TRBJ2-3	NA	TRBV6-5	ASSYRLTDTQY
TRBJ2-3	NA	TRBV28	ASSLLVSTDTQY
TRBJ2-7	NA	TRBV7-2	ASSQTSGSTQY
TRBJ2-5	NA	TRBV6-2/TRBV6-3	ASSSFGVGGQETQY
TRBJ1-2	once	TRBV7-2	ASTRQGGGYT
TRBJ2-3	NA	TRBV4-3	ASSQGAGRGQGDTQY
TRBJ2-6	NA	TRBV13	ASSLGQTGANVLT
TRBJ2-2	NA	TRBV5-1	ASSLGLAGPVGLF
TRBJ2-7	NA	TRBV5-6	ASSLSPGQGY
TRBJ2-3	NA	TRBV11-3	ASNLAPYPDTQY
TRBJ2-4	NA	TRBV19	ASPRPEGNIQY
TRBJ1-5	NA	TRBV18	ASSPQGTGVQPQH
TRBJ2-7	NA	TRBV5-8	ASSLDSGSIQY
TRBJ1-5	NA	TRBV7-9	ASSLDRGGNQPQH
TRBJ1-5	NA	TRBV7-9	ASSLWGDQPQH
TRBJ2-1	NA	TRBV2	AIPRAGGDNEQF
TRBJ2-3	NA	TRBV4-3	ASSHSLAGGFTDTQY
TRBJ1-2	NA	TRBV6-5	ASSYSGGYGYT
TRBJ2-7	NA	TRBV18	ASSPFSSQGYEQY
TRBJ2-7	once	TRBV7-2	ASSWTSGSSLGHEQY
TRBJ2-1	NA	TRBV7-8	ASSLRTSRAEQF
TRBJ1-2	NA	TRBV7-6	ASSLGPTGGYGYT
TRBJ2-7	once	TRBV15	ATSRGTGGEYEQY
TRBJ1-2	NA	TRBV29-1	SGLQGDYGYT
TRBJ1-1	NA	TRBV27	ASSFEGTNTEAF
TRBJ1-3	NA	TRBV5-6	ASSLGQASGNTIY
TRBJ1-1	NA	TRBV9	ASSAGRRGNTEAF
TRBJ2-2	NA	TRBV11-3	ASSLGGTGGELF
TRBJ2-7	NA	TRBV5-4	ASSLSADEQY
TRBJ1-1	NA	TRBV2	ASSAGGANTEAF
TRBJ1-2	NA	TRBV3-1/TRBV3-2	ASSQTGTGLDGYT
TRBJ2-3	few	TRBV19	ASSTARLAGNPDTQY
TRBJ1-3	NA	TRBV2	ASRQGAGGNTIY
TRBJ1-2	few	TRBV7-2	ASLFSSGTHLSAGYT
TRBJ2-3	NA	TRBV5-8	ASSFKDRGPDTQY
TRBJ1-1	NA	TRBV5-1	ASSLAGEWTEAF
TRBJ2-7	NA	TRBV19	ASSILGEVNEQY
TRBJ1-1	NA	TRBV29-1	SVGTGANTEAF